The subject of this entry is one T cell receptor beta chain. What it binds is unknown. CDR1 is MNHEY and CDR2 is SVGEGT in the germline V gene. Losses at the gene ends were 5 bases for V and 4 bases for J; bases not matched to a gene: 6. This CDR3 has 14 amino acids. There were TCR beta CDR3 regions amplified from RNA transcripts. When the TCR CDR3 underwent first-round RT-PCR, the HTBI primer set was used. TCRdb analysed the multiplex PCR reads with MiXCR anew, one entry per CDR3 protein. The sample shows roughly 560,000 distinct CDR3 sequences, roughly 14% of them seen only once. Ophthalmopathy cases met thresholds of Clinical Activity Score at least 3, NOSPECS grade at least 4 and duration under 3 months. This specimen comes from a study of T cells in Graves' hyperthyroidism and ophthalmopathy. Background on the study: Peripheral blood was drawn at first diagnosis, prior to all treatment. Study-level results: Researchers found most expanded thyroid clonotypes above 0.001 in blood as well. Model-based prediction identified ophthalmopathy a median about 6.8 months prior to its onset.

The sequenced sample was blood. This TCR derives from a woman in her thirties or forties with Graves' ophthalmopathy. This sequence joins TRBV6-2 or TRBV6-3 and TRBJ1-2; 8 positions match TRBD1. CDR3 DNA sequence: TGTGCCAGCAGTGACATGGGACAGGCCTATGGCTACACCTTC. This codes for CASSDMGQAYGYTF.